These 14 T cell receptor beta chains came from one sample sequenced in a study of T cells in localized non-small cell lung cancer. Sequencing used immunoSEQ multiplex PCR; TCRdb keeps in-frame clones, though not all of them. Among around 83,000 clones listed, roughly 80% were seen once. Specimen: PBMCs, collected before any cancer treatment. The receptors originated from a man aged 35 to 69 with stage II squamous cell lung carcinoma.

This clone was picked up a small number of times. The chain recombines TRBV2 with TRBJ1-6; D may be TRBD1 (6 bases). The CDR3 contains 13 residues. Germline V gives CDR1 SNHLY, CDR2 FYNNEI. V lost 8 bases and J lost 7, with 12 bases in between. CDR3 coding DNA: TGTGCCAGCTGCCGGGACACAAATTCACCCCTCCACTTT. Its translation: CASCRDTNSPLHF.

The V and J genes are TRBV7-8 and TRBJ1-5, with D unresolved. CDR1 is SGHVS, CDR2 FQNEAQ, per germline. Trimming took off 1 base at V and 2 bases at J, with 6 bases between the two ends. The CDR3 loop spans 14 amino acids. The CDR3 spells CASSLDQRNQPQHF. The DNA for the CDR3 is TGTGCCAGCAGCTTAGACCAGCGCAATCAGCCCCAGCATTTT.

The gene calls are TRBV5-4 and TRBJ2-7, with 8 bases lining up with TRBD1. Germline CDR1 SGHNT, CDR2 YYREEE (reference sequence). This CDR3 comprises 15 residues. The junction had 7 bases not matched to a gene; V was cut back by 3 bases and J by 2 bases. The chain's CDR3 is CASSSSGQAAYEQYF. CDR3 nucleotide sequence: TGTGCCAGCAGCTCCTCGGGACAGGCGGCCTACGAGCAGTACTTC.

This chain joins TRBV9 and TRBJ2-3; 13 positions match TRBD2. This CDR3 contains 16 residues. From germline, CDR1 is SGDLS and CDR2 YYNGEE. Trimming took 4 bases from V and 4 from J; bases not matched to a gene: 6. Here the CDR3 reads CASSLTGTSGADTQYF. CDR3 bases: TGTGCCAGCAGCCTGACCGGGACTAGCGGGGCAGATACGCAGTATTTT.

The chain employs TRBV19 and TRBJ1-1; unclear D gene. Germline assignment: CDR1 LNHDA and CDR2 SQIVND (reference sequence). Trimming shortened V by 5 bases and J by 3 bases, and 10 bases separated the two germline ends. The CDR3 length is 13 residues. This CDR3 reads CASSLRTHTEAFF. The CDR3 DNA sequence: TGTGCCAGTAGTCTCCGGACCCACACTGAAGCTTTCTTT.

Points on this clone: Compared with germline, one end of the junction differs, possibly owing to a read error. This chain joins TRBV29-1 and TRBJ2-6; D not resolved. This CDR3 is 12 amino acids long. Looked up from germline, CDR1 is SQVTM and CDR2 is ANQGSEA. The CDR3, as DNA: TGCAGCGCCGTGAGTGGGGACAACGTCCTGACTTTC. Translation: CSAVSGDNVLTF. The whole variable domain, remainder taken from reference TRBV29-1 and TRBJ2-6, is SAVISQKPSRDICQRGTSLTIQCQVDSQVTMMFWYRQQPGQSLTLIATANQGSEATYESGFVIDKFPISRPNLTFSTLTVSNMSPEDSSIYLCSAVSGDNVLTFGAGSRLTVL.

This rearrangement joins TRBV7-9 to TRBJ2-1, with no clear D. Trimming removed 8 bases from V and 0 bases from J, with 14 bases in between. Germline assignment: CDR1 SEHNR and CDR2 FQNEAQ (reference sequence). This CDR3 spans 15 amino acids. CDR3 nucleotides: TGTGCCAGCCTCCCCGGCACGAGCTCCTACAATGAGCAGTTCTTC. This gives the protein CASLPGTSSYNEQFF.

The V call is TRBV18, the J call TRBJ2-3; the D gene is possibly TRBD1 (6 bases). Trimming cost V 4 bases and J 9 bases, with 11 bases left between them. Germline lookup yields CDR1 KGHSH and CDR2 LQKENI. The CDR3 is 12 amino acids. The DNA for the CDR3 is TGTGCCAGCTCACGTCCGCAGGGGACGCAGTATTTT. It yields the protein CASSRPQGTQYF.

This clone was seen once. The chain has TRBV28 and TRBJ2-1, with 9 bases identical to TRBD1. The CDR3 has 16 residues. Germline loops: CDR1 MDHEN, CDR2 SYDVKM. Trimming at V came to 7 bases and at J to 8 bases, leaving 15 bases not matched to a gene. The CDR3 DNA follows: TGTGCCAGCACCGCCTTTACAGGGGGCGCGACCGATGAGCAGTTCTTC. This codes for CASTAFTGGATDEQFF.

The rearrangement uses TRBV5-6 and TRBJ1-2, with TRBD1 identical over 7 bases. The length of the CDR3 is 14 residues. CDR1 and CDR2 (germline): SGHDT, YYEEEE. Trimming took 6 bases from V and 4 from J; bases not matched to a gene: 9. DNA of the CDR3: TGTGCCAGCAACAAAGGCCGGGACAGCTATGGCTACACCTTC. Amino acid sequence: CASNKGRDSYGYTF.

The chain is built from TRBV27 and TRBJ1-6, with D maybe TRBD1 (5 bases). Deletions cut 0 bases from V and 8 bases from J, with 11 bases between. In germline, CDR1 is MNHEY, CDR2 SMNVEV (reference sequence). The CDR3 covers 15 residues. The CDR3 is CASSLSQTVYSPLHF. The DNA of the CDR3 is TGTGCCAGCAGTTTATCGCAGACAGTTTATTCACCCCTCCACTTT.

The chain joins TRBV28 to TRBJ2-1; D might be TRBD2 (6 bases). The CDR3 spans 13 residues. Germline V CDR1 and CDR2: MDHEN, SYDVKM. Trimming took off 6 bases at V and 6 bases at J, with 12 bases between the two ends. For the CDR3, the DNA is TGTGCCAGCAGCTTCCTTAGCGGCAATGAGCAGTTCTTC. This translates into CASSFLSGNEQFF.

CDR3 sequence (DNA): TGTGCCAGCAGTGCCCTGGGACAGGCACCCACCGGGGAGCTGTTTTTT. Translated: CASSALGQAPTGELFF. The rearrangement joins TRBV6-4 to TRBJ2-2; 8 bases are shared with TRBD1. The junction had 8 bases not matched to a gene; V was cut back by 4 bases and J by 4 bases. Germline CDR1 and CDR2: MRHNA and SNTAGT. The CDR3 runs 16 residues.

This clone was observed a handful of times. The chain uses TRBV4-2 and TRBJ1-2; weak D call: TRBD1 (6 bases). CDR3 length equals 13 residues. With 4 bases removed from V and 4 bases from J, the gap between germline ends came to 10 bases. CDR1 and CDR2 from the germline V gene are LGHNA and YNFKEQ. CDR3 protein: CASSPAGAYGYTF. The DNA of the CDR3 is TGTGCCAGCAGCCCAGCAGGGGCCTATGGCTACACCTTC.